The present TCR beta chain was sequenced within a study of T cell responses to AZD1222 COVID-19 vaccine. The data were produced by immunoSEQ multiplex PCR, yet TCRdb's version contains in-frame clones alone and is incomplete. The sample includes some 120,000 clones, about 85% of them seen just once. The sequence was obtained from an adult in good health. The material was peripheral blood, obtained on day 0 of AZD1222 vaccination.

In DNA form, the CDR3 reads TGTGCCAGCAGTTTACAATCCTTCGGGGGCTCCTACGAGCAGTACTTC. Residues: CASSLQSFGGSYEQYF. The chain is built from TRBV27 and TRBJ2-7, with D perhaps TRBD2 (6 bases). CDR1 is MNHEY, CDR2 SMNVEV, per germline (reference sequence). Trimming took 2 bases from V and 0 from J, leaving 14 bases between them. The CDR3 spans 16 residues.